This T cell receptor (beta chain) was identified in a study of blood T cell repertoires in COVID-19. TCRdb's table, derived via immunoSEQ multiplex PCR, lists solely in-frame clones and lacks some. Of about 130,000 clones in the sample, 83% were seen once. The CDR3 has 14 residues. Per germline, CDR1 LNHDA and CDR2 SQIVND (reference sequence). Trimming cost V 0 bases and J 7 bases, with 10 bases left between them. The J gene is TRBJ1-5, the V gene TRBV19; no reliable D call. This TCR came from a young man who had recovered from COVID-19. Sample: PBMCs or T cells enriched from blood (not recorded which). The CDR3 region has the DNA TGTGCCAGTAGTATAGAGGGCGTTGGGCAGCCCCAGCATTTT. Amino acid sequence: CASSIEGVGQPQHF.